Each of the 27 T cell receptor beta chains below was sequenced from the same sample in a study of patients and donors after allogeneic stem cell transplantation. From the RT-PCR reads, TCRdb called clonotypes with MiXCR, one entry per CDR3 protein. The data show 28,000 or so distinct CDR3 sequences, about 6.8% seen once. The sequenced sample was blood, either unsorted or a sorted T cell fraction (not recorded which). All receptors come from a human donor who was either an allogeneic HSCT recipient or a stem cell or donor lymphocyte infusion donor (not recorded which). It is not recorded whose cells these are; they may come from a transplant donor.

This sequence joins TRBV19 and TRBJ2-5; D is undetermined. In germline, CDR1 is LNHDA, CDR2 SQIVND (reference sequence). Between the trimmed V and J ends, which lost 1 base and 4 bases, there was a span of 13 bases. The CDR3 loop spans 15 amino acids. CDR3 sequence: CASSIGWMMAETQYF. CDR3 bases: TGTGCCAGTAGTATAGGATGGATGATGGCAGAGACCCAGTACTTC. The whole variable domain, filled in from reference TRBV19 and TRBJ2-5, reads DGGITQSPKYLFRKEGQNVTLSCEQNLNHDAMYWYRQDPGQGLRLIYYSQIVNDFQKGDIAEGYSVSREKKESFPLTVTSAQKNPTAFYLCASSIGWMMAETQYFGPGTRLLVL.

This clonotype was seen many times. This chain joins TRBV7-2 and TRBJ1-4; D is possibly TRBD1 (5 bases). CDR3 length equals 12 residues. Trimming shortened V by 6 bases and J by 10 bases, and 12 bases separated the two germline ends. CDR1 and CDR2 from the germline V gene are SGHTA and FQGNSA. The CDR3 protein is CASRGTFGKLFF. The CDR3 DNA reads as TGTGCCAGCAGAGGGACTTTTGGAAAACTGTTTTTT.

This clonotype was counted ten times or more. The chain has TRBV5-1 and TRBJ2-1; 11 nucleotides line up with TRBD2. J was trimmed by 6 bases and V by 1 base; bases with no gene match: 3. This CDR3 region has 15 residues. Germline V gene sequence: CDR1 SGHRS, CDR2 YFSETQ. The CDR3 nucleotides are TGCGCCAGCAGCTTGTCACTAGCGGGGGCCAATGAGCAGTTCTTC. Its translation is CASSLSLAGANEQFF.

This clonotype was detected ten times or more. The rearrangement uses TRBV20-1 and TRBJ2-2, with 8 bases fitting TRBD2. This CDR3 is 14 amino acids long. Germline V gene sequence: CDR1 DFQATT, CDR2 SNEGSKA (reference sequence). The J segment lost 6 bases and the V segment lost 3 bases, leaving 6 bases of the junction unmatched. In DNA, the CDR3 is TGCAGTGCTAGGACGGGAGGGCCGGCCGGGGAGCTGTTTTTT. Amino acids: CSARTGGPAGELFF.

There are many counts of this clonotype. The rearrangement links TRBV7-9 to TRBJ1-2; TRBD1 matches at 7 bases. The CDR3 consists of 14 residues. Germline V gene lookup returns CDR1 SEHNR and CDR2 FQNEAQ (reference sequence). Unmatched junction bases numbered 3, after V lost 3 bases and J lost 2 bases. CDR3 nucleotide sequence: TGTGCCAGCAGCTTCCAGGGGGGGAACTATGGCTACACCTTC. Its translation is CASSFQGGNYGYTF.

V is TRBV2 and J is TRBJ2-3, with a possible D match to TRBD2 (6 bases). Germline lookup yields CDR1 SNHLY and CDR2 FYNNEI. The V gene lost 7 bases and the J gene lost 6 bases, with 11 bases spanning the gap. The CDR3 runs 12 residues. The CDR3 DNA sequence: TGTGCCAGCATGGGGGGAGCGGATACGCAGTATTTT. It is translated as CASMGGADTQYF.

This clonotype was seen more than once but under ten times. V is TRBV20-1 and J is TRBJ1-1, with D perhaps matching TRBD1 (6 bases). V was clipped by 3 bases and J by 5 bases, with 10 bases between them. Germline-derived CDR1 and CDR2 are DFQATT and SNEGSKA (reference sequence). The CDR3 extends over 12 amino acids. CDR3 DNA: TGCAGTGCTAGGGAAGGGACAACTGAAGCTTTCTTT. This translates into CSAREGTTEAFF.

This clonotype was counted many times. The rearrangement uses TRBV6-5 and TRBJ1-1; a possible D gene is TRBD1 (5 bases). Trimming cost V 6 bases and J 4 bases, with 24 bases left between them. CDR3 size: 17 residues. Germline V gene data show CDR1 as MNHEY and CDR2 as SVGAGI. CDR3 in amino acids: CASSFRSGWAGSTEAFF. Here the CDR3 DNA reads TGTGCCAGCAGCTTTAGGTCCGGGTGGGCAGGGAGCACTGAAGCTTTCTTT.

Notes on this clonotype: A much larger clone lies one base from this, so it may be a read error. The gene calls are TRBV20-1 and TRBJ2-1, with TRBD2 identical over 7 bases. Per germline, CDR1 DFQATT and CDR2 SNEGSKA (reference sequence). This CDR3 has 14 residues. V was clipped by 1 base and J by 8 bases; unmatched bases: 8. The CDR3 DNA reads TGCAGTGCTAGAGGGACTAGAGGGAGGGATGAGCAGTTCTTC. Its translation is CSARGTRGRDEQFF.

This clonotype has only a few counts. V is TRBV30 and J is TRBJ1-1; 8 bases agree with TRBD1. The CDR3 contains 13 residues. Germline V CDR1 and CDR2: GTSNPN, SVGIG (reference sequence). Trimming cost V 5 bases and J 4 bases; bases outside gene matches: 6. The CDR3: CAWDRGGTTEAFF. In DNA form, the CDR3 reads TGTGCCTGGGACAGGGGAGGGACCACTGAAGCTTTCTTT.

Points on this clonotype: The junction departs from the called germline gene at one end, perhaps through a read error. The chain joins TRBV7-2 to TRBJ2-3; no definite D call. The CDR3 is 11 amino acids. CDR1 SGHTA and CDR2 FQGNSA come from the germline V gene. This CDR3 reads CASSSAFTLYF. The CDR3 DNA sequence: TGTGCCAGCAGCTCAGCTTTTACGCTGTATTTT.

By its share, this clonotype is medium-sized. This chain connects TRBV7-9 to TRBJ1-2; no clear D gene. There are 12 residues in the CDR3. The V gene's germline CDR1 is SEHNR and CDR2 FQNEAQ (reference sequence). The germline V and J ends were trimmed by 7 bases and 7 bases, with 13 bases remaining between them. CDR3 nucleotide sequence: TGTGCCAGCACCCAAGGTCAGGCTGGCTACACCTTC. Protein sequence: CASTQGQAGYTF.

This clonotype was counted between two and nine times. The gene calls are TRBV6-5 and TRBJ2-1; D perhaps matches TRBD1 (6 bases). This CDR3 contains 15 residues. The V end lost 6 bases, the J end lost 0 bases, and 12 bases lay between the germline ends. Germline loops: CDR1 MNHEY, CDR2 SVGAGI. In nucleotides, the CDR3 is TGTGCCAGCAGCCTCACAGGGATCTCCTACAATGAGCAGTTCTTC. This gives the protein CASSLTGISYNEQFF.

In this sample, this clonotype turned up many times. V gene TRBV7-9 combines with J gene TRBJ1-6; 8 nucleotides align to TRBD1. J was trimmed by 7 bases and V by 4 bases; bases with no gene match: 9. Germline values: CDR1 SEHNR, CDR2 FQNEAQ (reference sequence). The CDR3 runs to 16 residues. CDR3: CASSSIQGGLNSPLHF. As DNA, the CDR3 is TGTGCCAGCAGCTCCATACAGGGGGGTTTGAATTCACCCCTCCACTTT.

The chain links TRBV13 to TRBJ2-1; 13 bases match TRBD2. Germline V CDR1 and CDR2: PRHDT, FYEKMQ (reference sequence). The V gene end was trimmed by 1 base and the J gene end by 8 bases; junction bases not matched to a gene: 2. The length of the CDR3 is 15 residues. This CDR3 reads CASSLAGLAGDEQFF. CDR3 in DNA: TGTGCCAGCAGCTTAGCCGGACTAGCGGGAGATGAGCAGTTCTTC.

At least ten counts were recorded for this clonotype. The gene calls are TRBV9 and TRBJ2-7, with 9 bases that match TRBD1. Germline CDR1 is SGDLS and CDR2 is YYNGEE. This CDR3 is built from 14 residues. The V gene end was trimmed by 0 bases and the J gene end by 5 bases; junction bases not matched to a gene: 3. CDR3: CASSVATGGDEQYF. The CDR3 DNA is TGTGCCAGCAGCGTAGCTACAGGGGGCGACGAGCAGTACTTC.

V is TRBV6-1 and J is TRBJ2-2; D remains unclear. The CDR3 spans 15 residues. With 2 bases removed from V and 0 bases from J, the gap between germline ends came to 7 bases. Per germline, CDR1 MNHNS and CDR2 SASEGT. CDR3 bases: TGTGCCAGCAGTGAACAGAGACCGAACACCGGGGAGCTGTTTTTT. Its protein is CASSEQRPNTGELFF.

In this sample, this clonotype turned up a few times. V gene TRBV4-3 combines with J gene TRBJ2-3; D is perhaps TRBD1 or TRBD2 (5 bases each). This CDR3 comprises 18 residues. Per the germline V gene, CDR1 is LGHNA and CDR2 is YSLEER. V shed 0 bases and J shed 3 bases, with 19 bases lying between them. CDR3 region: CASSQDPPGTFGTDTQYF. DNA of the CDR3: TGCGCCAGCAGCCAAGACCCCCCAGGGACCTTTGGGACAGATACGCAGTATTTT.

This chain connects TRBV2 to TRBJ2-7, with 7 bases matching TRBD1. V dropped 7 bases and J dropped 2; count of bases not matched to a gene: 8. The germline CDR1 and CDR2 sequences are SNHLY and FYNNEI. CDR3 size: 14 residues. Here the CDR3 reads CASMADRPTYEQYF. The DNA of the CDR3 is TGTGCCAGCATGGCGGACAGGCCGACCTACGAGCAGTACTTC.

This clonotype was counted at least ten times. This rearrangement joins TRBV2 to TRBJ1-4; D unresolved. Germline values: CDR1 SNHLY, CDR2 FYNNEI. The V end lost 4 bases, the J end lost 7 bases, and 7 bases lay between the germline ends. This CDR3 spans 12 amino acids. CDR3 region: CASSVGPEKLFF. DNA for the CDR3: TGTGCCAGCAGTGTCGGGCCTGAAAAACTGTTTTTT.

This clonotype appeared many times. CDR3 coding DNA: TGTGCCAGCAGTTTCAGACCGGGGCTCTTAGGCCTCCAGGGATACAATGAGCAGTTCTTC. Translated, it gives CASSFRPGLLGLQGYNEQFF. The V gene is TRBV28, the J gene TRBJ2-1; tentatively, D is TRBD1 or TRBD2 (5 bases each). The CDR3 has 20 amino acids. The V and J ends lost 3 bases and 4 bases respectively, with 28 bases between them. In germline, CDR1 is MDHEN, CDR2 SYDVKM.

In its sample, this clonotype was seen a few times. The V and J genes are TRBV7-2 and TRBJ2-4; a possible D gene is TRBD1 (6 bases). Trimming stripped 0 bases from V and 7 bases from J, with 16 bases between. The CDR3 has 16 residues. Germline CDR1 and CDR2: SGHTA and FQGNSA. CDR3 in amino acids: CASSLARQGPANIQYF. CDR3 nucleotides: TGTGCCAGCAGCTTAGCCCGGCAGGGGCCGGCCAACATTCAGTACTTC.

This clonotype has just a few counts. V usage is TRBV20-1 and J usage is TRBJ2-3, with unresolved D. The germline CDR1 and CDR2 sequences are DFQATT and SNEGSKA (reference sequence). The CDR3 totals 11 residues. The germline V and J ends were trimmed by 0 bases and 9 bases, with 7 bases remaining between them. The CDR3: CSARDLPTQYF. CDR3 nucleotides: TGCAGTGCTAGAGATCTCCCCACGCAGTATTTT.

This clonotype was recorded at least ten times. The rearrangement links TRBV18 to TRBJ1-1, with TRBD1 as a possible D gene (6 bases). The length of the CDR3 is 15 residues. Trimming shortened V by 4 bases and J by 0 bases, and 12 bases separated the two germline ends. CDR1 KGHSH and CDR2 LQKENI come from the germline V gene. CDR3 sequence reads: CASSRTTGLNTEAFF. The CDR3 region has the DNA TGTGCCAGCTCACGCACAACAGGGCTGAACACTGAAGCTTTCTTT.

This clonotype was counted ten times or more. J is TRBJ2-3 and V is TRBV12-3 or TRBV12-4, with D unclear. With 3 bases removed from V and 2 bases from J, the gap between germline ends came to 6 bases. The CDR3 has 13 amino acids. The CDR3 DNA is TGTGCCAGCAGTTTGAGCCCCACAGATACGCAGTATTTT. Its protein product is CASSLSPTDTQYF.

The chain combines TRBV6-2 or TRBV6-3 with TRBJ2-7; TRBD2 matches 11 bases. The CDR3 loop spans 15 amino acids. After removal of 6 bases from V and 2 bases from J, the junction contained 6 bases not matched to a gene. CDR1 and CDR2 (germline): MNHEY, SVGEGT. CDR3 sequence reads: CASRNRGLAAYEQYF. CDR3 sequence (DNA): TGTGCCAGCAGAAACAGGGGACTAGCGGCCTACGAGCAGTACTTC.

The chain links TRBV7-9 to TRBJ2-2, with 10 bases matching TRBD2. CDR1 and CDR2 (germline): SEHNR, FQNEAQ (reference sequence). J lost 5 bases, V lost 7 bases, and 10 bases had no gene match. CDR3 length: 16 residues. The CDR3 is CASTPRLAGDTGELFF. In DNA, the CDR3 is TGTGCCAGCACTCCTAGGCTAGCGGGAGATACCGGGGAGCTGTTTTTT.